This TCR beta chain was sequenced for a study of response to subunit inactivated influenza vaccine. General study findings and limits: A suggestion made by the authors is that each seasonal influenza vaccination recruits few new T cells.

In TCRdb, the RT-PCR reads were re-called with MiXCR into one record per CDR3 protein. The profile shows fewer than 650,000 distinct CDR3 sequences, about an eighth of them singletons. As to this clonotype: Its specificity is not known. One end of the junction varies from germline; a read error may be responsible.

The CDR3 extends over 14 amino acids. Germline assignment: CDR1 SGHTA and CDR2 FQGNSA. Sample: PBMCs from blood, taken 45 days after vaccination. The chain is built from TRBV7-2 and TRBJ1-5; D not resolved. This TCR derives from a man aged 45 to 65 who received an inactivated influenza vaccine. CDR3 in DNA: TGTGCCAGCAGCTTCGGGCAGTACAATCAGCCCCAGCTTTTT. The encoded protein is CASSFGQYNQPQLF.